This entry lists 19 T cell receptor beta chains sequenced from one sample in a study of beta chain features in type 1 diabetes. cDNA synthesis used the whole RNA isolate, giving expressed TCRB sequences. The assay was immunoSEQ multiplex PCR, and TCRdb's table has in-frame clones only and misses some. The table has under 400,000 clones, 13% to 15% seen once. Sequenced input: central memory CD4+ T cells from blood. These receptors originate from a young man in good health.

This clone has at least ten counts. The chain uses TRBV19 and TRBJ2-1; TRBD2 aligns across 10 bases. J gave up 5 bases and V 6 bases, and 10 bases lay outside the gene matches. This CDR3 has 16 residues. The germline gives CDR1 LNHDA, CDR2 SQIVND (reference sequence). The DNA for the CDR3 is TGTGCCAGTAGACCGCTTGGAGCGGGAGGGGACAATGAGCAGTTCTTC. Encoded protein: CASRPLGAGGDNEQFF.

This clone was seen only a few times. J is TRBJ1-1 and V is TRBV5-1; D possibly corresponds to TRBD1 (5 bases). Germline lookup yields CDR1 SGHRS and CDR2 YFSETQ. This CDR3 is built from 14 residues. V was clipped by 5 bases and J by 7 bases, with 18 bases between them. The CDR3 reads CASSRGGKEGEAFF. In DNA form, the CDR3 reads TGCGCCAGCAGTCGTGGGGGGAAAGAAGGTGAAGCTTTCTTT.

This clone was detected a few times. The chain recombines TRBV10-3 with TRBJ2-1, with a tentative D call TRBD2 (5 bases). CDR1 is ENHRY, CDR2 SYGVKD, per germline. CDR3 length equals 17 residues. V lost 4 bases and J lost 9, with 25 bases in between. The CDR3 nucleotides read TGTGCCATCAGTGGGTCTAGCAGGACCTCCTTTATGAGTGAGCAGTTCTTC. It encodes CAISGSSRTSFMSEQFF.

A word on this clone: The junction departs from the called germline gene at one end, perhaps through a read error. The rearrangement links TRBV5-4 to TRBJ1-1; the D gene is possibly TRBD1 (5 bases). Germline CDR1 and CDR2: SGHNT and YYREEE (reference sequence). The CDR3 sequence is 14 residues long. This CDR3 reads CAISFFMGGTEAFF. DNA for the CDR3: TGTGCCATCAGCTTTTTTATGGGGGGCACTGAAGCTTTCTTT.

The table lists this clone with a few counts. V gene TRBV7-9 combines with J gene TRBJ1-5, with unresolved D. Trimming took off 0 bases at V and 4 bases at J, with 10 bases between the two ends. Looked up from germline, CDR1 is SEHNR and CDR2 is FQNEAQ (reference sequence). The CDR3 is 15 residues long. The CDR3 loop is CASSLAGSLNQPQHF. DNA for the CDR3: TGTGCCAGCAGCTTAGCGGGGAGCCTAAATCAGCCCCAGCATTTT.

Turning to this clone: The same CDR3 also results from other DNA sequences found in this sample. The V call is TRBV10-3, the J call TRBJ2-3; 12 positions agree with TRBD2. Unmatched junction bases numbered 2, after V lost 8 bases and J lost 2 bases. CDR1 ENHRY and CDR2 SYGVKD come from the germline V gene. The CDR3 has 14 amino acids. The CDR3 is CAISSGRATDTQYF. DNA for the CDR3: TGTGCCATCTCTAGCGGGAGGGCCACAGATACGCAGTATTTT.

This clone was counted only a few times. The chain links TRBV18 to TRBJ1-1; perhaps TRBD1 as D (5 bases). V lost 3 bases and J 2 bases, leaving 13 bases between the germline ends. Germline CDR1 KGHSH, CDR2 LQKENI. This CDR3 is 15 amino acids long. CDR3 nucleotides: TGTGCCAGCTCACCCCTTGCCAGGGAAAACACTGAAGCTTTCTTT. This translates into CASSPLARENTEAFF.

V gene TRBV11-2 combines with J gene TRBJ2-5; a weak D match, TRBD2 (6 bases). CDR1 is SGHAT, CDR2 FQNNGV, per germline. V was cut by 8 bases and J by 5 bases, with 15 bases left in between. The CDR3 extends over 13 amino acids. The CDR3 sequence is CASQSGPVETQYF. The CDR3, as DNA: TGTGCCAGCCAAAGCGGGCCGGTCGAGACCCAGTACTTC.

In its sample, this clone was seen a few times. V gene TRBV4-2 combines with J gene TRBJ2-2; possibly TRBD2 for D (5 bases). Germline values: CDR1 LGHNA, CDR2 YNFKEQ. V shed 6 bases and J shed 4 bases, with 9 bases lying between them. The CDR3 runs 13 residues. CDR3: CASSPTSTGELFF. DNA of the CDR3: TGTGCCAGCAGTCCAACTAGCACCGGGGAGCTGTTTTTT.

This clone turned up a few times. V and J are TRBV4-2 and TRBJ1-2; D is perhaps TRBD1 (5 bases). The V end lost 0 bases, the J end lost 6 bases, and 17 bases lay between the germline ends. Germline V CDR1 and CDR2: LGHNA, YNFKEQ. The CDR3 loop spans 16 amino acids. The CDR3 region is CASSQDLLDRLNGYTF. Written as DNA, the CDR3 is TGTGCCAGCAGCCAAGATCTTCTCGACAGATTAAATGGCTACACCTTC.

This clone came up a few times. The CDR3 is CASSVRGPNYGYTF. The CDR3 DNA reads TGTGCCAGCAGCGTCAGGGGGCCTAACTATGGCTACACCTTC. The J gene is TRBJ1-2, the V gene TRBV11-2; 8 positions match TRBD1. V was clipped by 5 bases and J by 0 bases; unmatched bases: 2. The CDR3 has 14 amino acids. Germline CDR1 reads SGHAT; CDR2 reads FQNNGV.

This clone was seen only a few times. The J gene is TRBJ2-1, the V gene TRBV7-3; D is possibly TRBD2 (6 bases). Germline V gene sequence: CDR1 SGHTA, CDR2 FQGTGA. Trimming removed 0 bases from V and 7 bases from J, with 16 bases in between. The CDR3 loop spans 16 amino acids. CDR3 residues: CASSLTAGTPGNEQFF. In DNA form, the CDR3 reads TGTGCCAGCAGCTTAACCGCGGGAACCCCAGGGAATGAGCAGTTCTTC. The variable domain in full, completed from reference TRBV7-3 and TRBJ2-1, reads GAGVSQTPSNKVTEKGKYVELRCDPISGHTALYWYRQSLGQGPEFLIYFQGTGAADDSGLPNDRFFAVRPEGSVSTLKIQRTERGDSAVYLCASSLTAGTPGNEQFFGPGTRLTVL.

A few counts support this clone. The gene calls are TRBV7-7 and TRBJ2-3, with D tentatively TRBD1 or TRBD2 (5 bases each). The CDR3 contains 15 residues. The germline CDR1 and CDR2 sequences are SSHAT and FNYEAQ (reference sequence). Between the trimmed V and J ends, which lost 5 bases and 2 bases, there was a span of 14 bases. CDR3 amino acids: CASSIDRGLTDTQYF. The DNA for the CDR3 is TGTGCCAGCAGCATAGACAGAGGACTCACAGATACGCAGTATTTT.

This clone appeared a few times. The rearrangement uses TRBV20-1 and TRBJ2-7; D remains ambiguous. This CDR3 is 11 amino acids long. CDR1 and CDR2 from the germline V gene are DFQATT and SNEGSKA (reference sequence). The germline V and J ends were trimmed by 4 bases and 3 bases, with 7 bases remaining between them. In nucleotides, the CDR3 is TGCAGTGCTAAATACGTCTACGAGCAGTACTTC. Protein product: CSAKYVYEQYF.

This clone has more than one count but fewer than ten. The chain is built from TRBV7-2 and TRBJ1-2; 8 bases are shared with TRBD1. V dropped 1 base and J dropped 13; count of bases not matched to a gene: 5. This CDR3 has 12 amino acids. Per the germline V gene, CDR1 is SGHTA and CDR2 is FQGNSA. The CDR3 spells CASSLGTGKITF. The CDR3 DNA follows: TGTGCCAGCAGCTTAGGGACAGGGAAGATCACCTTC.

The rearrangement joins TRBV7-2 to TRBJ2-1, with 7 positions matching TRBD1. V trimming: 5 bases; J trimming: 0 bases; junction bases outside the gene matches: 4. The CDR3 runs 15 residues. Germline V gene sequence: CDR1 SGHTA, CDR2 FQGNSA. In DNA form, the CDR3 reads TGTGCCAGCAGCGCACAGGGGAGCTCCTACAATGAGCAGTTCTTC. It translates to CASSAQGSSYNEQFF. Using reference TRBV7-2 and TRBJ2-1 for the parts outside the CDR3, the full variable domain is GAGVSQSPSNKVTEKGKDVELRCDPISGHTALYWYRQSLGQGLEFLIYFQGNSAPDKSGLPSDRFSAERTGGSVSTLTIQRTQQEDSAVYLCASSAQGSSYNEQFFGPGTRLTVL.

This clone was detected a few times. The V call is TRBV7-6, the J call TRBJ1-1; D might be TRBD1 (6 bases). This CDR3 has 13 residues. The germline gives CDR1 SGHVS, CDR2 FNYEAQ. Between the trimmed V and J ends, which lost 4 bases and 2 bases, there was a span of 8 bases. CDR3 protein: CASSSTGNTEAFF. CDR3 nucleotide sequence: TGTGCCAGCAGCTCGACAGGTAACACTGAAGCTTTCTTT.

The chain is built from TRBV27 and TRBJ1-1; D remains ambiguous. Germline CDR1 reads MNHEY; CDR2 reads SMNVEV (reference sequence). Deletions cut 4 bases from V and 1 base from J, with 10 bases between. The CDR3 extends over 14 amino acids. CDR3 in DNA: TGTGCCAGCAGTTCAATAATAAAGAACACTGAAGCTTTCTTT. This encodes CASSSIIKNTEAFF.

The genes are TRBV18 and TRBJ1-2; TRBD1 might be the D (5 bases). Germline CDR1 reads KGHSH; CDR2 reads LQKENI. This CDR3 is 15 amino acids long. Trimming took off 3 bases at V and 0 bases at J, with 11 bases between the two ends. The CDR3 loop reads CASSPDRGANYGYTF. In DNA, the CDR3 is TGTGCCAGCTCACCCGACAGAGGAGCTAACTATGGCTACACCTTC.